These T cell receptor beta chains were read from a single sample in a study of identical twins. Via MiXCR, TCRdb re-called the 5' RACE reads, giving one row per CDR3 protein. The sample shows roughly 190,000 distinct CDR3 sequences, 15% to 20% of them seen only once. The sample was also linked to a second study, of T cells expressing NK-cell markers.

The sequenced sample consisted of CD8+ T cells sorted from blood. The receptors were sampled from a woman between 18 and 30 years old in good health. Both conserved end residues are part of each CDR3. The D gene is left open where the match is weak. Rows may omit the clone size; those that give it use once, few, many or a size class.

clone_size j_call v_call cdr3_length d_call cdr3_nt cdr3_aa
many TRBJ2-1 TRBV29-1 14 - TGCAGCGCCCTGGGATCGCGGTCGGACAATGAGCAGTTCTTC CSALGSRSDNEQFF
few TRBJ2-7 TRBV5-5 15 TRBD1 TGTGCCAGCAGCTTGAGGGGTGACAGGGGCTACGAGCAGTACTTC CASSLRGDRGYEQYF
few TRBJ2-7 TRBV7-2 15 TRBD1 TGTGCCAGCAGCCCGGACAGGGTGGAGTCCTACGAGCAGTACTTC CASSPDRVESYEQYF
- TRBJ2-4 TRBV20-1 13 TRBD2 TGCAGTGCTAGTGGGGCTAGCGGGAACATTCAGTACTTC CSASGASGNIQYF
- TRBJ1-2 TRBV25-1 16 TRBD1 TGTGCCAGCAGTGAATCTGGGACAGACCTTAACTATGGCTACACCTTC CASSESGTDLNYGYTF
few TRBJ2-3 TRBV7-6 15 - TGTGCCAGCAGCTTGTTTGGAACACGCACAGATACGCAGTATTTT CASSLFGTRTDTQYF
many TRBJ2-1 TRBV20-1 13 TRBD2 TGCAGTGCTAGTGCGCCTAGCGGTATTCAGCAGTTCTTC CSASAPSGIQQFF
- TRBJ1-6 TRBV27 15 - TGTGCCAGCAGTTCCCCGGGTCCGGAGCGTTCACCCCTCCACTTT CASSSPGPERSPLHF
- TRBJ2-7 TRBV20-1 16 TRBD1 TGCAGTGCTAGAACCCACCGGGACAGGGGGGCCTACGAGCAGTACTTC CSARTHRDRGAYEQYF
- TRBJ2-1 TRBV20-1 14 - TGCAGTGCTGAGGGTCCTAGGAGTTTGGATGAGCAGTTCTTC CSAEGPRSLDEQFF
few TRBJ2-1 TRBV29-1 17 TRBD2 TGCAGCGTTGCTGGTAGCGGGGGGGGAAGCTCCTACAATGAGCAGTTCTTC CSVAGSGGGSSYNEQFF
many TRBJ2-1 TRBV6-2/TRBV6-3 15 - TGTGCCAGCAGTTACTCGAGGAGGCCAAATTGGGAGCAGTTCTTC CASSYSRRPNWEQFF
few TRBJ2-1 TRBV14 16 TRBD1 TGTGCCAGCAGCCAAGATCCGGGACAGGGGTACGATGAGCAGTTCTTC CASSQDPGQGYDEQFF
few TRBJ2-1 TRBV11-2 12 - TGTGCCAGCAGCGCCCTCGAGGATGAGCAGTTCTTC CASSALEDEQFF
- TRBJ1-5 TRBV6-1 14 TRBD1 TGTGCCAGCAGTCTAGACAGGGGAGATCAGCCCCAGCATTTT CASSLDRGDQPQHF
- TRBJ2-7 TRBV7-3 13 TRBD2 TGTGCCAGCAGCTTAACGGGGGGGACCGAGCAGTACTTC CASSLTGGTEQYF
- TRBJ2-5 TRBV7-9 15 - TGTGCCAGCAGCTTAACTTCGTTCTCCCAAGAGACCCAGTACTTC CASSLTSFSQETQYF
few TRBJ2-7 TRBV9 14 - TGTGCCAGCAGCGTAGGCGCATCCCCCTACGAGCAGTACTTC CASSVGASPYEQYF
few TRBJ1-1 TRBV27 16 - TGTGCCAGCAGTTTTGACCTACGAGGGAGGGACACTGAAGCTTTCTTT CASSFDLRGRDTEAFF
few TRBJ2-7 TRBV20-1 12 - TGCAGTTGTACTAGCCTTGGCTACGAGCAGTACTTC CSCTSLGYEQYF
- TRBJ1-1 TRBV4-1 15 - TGCGCCAGCAGCCAAGGGCCAGGGTGGAACACTGAAGCTTTCTTT CASSQGPGWNTEAFF
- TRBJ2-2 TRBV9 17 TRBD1 TGTGCCAGCAGCGACCGTTTACAGGGGACAGGCACCGGGGAGCTGTTTTTT CASSDRLQGTGTGELFF
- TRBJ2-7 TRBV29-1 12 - TGCAGCGTTGAAGGCAGCTCCTACGAGCAGTACTTC CSVEGSSYEQYF
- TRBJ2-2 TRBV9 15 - TGTGCCAGCAGCTTCGGGAGTACAGCTACCGGGGAGCTGTTTTTT CASSFGSTATGELFF
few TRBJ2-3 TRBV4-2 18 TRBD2 TGTGCCAGCAGCCAAGACCCTCCGACTAGCGGGGTCACAGATACGCAGTATTTT CASSQDPPTSGVTDTQYF
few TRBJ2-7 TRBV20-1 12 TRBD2 TGCAGTGCCGGGACTAGCCGTTACGAGCAGTACTTC CSAGTSRYEQYF